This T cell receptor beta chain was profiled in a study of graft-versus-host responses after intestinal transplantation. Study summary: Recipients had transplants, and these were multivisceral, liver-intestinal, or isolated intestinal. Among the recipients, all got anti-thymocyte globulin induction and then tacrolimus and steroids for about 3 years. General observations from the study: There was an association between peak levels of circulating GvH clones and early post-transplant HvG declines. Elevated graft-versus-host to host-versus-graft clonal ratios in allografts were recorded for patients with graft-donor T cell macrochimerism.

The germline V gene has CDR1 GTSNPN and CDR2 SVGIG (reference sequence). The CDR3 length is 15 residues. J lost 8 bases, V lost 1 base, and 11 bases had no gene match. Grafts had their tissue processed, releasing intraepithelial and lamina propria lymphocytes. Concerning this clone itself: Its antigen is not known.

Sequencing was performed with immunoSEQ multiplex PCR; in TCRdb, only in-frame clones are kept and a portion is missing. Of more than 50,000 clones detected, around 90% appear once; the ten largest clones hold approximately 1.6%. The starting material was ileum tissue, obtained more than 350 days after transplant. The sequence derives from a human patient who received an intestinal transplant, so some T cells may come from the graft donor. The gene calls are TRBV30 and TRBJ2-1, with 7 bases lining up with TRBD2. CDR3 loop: CAWSEGGSRRDEQFF. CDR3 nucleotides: TGTGCCTGGAGTGAGGGCGGGAGTAGACGAGATGAGCAGTTCTTC.